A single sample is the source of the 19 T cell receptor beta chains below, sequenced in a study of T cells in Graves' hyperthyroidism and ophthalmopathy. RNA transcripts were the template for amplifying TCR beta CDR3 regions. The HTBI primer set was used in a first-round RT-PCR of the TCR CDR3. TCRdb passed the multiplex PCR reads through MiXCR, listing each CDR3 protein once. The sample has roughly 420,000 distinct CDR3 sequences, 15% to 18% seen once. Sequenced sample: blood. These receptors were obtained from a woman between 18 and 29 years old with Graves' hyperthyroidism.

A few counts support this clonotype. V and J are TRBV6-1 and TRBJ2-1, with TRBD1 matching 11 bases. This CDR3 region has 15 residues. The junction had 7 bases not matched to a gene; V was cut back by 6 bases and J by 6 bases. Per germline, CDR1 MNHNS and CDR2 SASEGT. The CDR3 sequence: CASRFPGQGGNEQFF. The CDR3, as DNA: TGTGCCAGCAGATTTCCGGGACAGGGGGGCAATGAGCAGTTCTTC.

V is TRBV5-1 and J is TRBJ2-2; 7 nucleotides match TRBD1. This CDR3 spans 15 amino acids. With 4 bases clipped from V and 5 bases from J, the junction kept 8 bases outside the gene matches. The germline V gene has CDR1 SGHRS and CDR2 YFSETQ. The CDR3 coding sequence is TGCGCCAGCAGCCTAATGACAGGGCGGACCGGGGAGCTGTTTTTT. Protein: CASSLMTGRTGELFF.

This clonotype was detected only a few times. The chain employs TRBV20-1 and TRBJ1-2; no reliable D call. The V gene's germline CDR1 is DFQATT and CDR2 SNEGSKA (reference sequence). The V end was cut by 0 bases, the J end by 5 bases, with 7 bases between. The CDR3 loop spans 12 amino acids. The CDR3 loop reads CSARDSGYGYTF. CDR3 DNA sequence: TGCAGTGCTAGAGATTCAGGATATGGCTACACCTTC.

CDR3 protein: CASSQHRTASIPGELFF. As DNA, the CDR3 is TGTGCCAGCAGCCAACATCGGACGGCCTCCATCCCCGGGGAGCTGTTTTTT. The V gene is TRBV7-9, the J gene TRBJ2-2; D call uncertain. Germline V gene sequence: CDR1 SEHNR, CDR2 FQNEAQ (reference sequence). The CDR3 spans 17 residues. V shed 5 bases and J shed 6 bases, with 22 bases lying between them.

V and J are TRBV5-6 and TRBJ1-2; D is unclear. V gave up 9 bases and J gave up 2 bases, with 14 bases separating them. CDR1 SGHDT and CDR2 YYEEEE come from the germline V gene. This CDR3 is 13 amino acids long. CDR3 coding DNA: TGTGCCACCCGATGGAGAGAAAACTATGGCTACACCTTC. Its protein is CATRWRENYGYTF. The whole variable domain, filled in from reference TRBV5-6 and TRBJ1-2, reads DAGVTQSPTHLIKTRGQQVTLRCSPKSGHDTVSWYQQALGQGPQFIFQYYEEEERQRGNFPDRFSGHQFPNYSSELNVNALLLGDSALYLCATRWRENYGYTFGSGTRLTVV.

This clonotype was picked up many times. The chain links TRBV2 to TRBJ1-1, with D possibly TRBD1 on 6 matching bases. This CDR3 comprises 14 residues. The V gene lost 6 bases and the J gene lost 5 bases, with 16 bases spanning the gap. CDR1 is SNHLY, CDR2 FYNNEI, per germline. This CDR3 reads CASRVILQGTEAFF. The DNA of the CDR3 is TGTGCCAGCAGAGTTATACTTCAGGGGACTGAAGCTTTCTTT. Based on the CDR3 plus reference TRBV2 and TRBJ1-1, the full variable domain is EPEVTQTPSHQVTQMGQEVILRCVPISNHLYFYWYRQILGQKVEFLVSFYNNEISEKSEIFDDQFSVERPDGSNFTLKIRSTKLEDSAMYFCASRVILQGTEAFFGQGTRLTVV.

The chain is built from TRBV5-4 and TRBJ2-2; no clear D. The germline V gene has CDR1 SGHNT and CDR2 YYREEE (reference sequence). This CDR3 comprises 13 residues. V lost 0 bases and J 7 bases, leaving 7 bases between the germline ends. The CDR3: CASSLAVNGELFF. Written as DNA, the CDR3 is TGTGCCAGCAGCTTGGCTGTTAACGGGGAGCTGTTTTTT.

The CDR3 sequence is CATSDRDRGAYGYTF. The DNA for the CDR3 is TGTGCCACCAGTGATCGGGACAGGGGGGCCTATGGCTACACCTTC. V usage is TRBV24-1 and J usage is TRBJ1-2; 11 positions match TRBD1. After removal of 3 bases from V and 4 bases from J, the junction contained 3 bases not matched to a gene. The length of the CDR3 is 15 residues. Germline assignment: CDR1 KGHDR and CDR2 SFDVKD.

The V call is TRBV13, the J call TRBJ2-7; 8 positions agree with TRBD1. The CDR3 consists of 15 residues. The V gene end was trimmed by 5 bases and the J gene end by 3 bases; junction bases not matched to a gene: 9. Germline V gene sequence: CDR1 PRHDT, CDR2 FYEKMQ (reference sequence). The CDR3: CASSEDRGNFYEQYF. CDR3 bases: TGTGCCAGCAGCGAAGACAGGGGCAACTTCTACGAGCAGTACTTC.

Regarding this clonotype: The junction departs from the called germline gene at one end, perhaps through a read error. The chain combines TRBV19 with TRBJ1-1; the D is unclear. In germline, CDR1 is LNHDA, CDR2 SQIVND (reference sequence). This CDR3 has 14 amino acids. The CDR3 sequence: CASSIPGPNTGAFF. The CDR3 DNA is TGTGCCAGTAGTATACCCGGCCCGAACACTGGAGCTTTCTTT. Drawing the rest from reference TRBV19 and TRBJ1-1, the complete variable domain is DGGITQSPKYLFRKEGQNVTLSCEQNLNHDAMYWYRQDPGQGLRLIYYSQIVNDFQKGDIAEGYSVSREKKESFPLTVTSAQKNPTAFYLCASSIPGPNTGAFFGQGTRLTVV.

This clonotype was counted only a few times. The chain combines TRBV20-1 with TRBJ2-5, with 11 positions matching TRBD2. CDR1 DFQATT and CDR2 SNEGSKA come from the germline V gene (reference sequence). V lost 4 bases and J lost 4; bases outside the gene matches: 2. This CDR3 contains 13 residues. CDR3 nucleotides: TGCAGTGCTACCGGACTAGCGGGAGAGACCCAGTACTTC. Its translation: CSATGLAGETQYF.

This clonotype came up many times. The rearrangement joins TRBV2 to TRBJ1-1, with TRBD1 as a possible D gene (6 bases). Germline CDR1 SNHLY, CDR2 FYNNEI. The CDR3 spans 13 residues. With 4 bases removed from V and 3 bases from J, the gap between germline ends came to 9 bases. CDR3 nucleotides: TGTGCCAGCAGTGTTTACAGGGACACTGAAGCTTTCTTT. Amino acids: CASSVYRDTEAFF.

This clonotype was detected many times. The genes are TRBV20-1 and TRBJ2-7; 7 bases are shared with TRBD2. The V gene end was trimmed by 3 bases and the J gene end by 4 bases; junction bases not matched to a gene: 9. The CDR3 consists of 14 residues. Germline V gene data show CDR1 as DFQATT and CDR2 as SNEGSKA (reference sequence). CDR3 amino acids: CSASPMGGGYEQYF. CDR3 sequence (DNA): TGCAGTGCTAGCCCCATGGGGGGAGGGTACGAGCAGTACTTC.

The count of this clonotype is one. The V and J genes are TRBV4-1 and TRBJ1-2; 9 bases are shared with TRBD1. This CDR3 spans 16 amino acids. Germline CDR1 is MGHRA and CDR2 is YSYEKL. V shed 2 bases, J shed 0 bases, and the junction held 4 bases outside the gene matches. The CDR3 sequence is CASSQTGGSANYGYTF. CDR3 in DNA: TGCGCCAGCAGCCAAACAGGGGGCTCGGCTAACTATGGCTACACCTTC.

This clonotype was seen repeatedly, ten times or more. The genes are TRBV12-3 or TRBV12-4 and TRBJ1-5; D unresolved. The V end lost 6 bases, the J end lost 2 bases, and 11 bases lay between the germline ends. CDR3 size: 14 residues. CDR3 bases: TGTGCCAGCAGCCTTTCGGGTGGCAATCAGCCCCAGCATTTT. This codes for CASSLSGGNQPQHF.

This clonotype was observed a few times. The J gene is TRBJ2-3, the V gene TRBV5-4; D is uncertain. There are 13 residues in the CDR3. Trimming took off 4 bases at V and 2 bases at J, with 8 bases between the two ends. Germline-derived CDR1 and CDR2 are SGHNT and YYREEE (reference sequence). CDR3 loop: CASSPRTTDTQYF. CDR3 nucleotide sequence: TGTGCCAGCAGCCCCCGCACCACAGATACGCAGTATTTT.

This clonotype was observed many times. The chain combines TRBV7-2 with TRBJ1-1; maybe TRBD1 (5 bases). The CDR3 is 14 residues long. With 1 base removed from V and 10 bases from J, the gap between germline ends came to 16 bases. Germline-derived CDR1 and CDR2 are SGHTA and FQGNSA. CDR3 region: CASSLELGGEGAFF. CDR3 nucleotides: TGTGCCAGCAGCTTAGAATTGGGGGGGGAAGGAGCTTTCTTT.

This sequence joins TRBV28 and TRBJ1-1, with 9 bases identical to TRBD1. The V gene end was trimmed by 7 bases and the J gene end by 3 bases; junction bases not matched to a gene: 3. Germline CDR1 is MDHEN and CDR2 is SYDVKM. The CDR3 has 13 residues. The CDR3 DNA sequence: TGTGCCAGCAAGACAGGGGGGGACACTGAAGCTTTCTTT. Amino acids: CASKTGGDTEAFF.

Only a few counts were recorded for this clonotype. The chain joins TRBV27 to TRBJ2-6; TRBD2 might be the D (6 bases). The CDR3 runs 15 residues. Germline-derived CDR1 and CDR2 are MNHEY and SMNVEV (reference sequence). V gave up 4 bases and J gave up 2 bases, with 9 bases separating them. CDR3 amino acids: CASSSWGAGANVLTF. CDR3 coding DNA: TGTGCCAGCAGTTCGTGGGGGGCTGGGGCCAACGTCCTGACTTTC. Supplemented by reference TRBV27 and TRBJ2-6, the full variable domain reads EAQVTQNPRYLITVTGKKLTVTCSQNMNHEYMSWYRQDPGLGLRQIYYSMNVEVTDKGDVPEGYKVSRKEKRNFPLILESPSPNQTSLYFCASSSWGAGANVLTFGAGSRLTVL.